This T cell receptor (beta chain) was profiled in a study of T cell responses to AZD1222 COVID-19 vaccine. Only in-frame clones appear in the TCRdb table, and some are missing; sequencing was by immunoSEQ multiplex PCR. The table records tens of thousands of clones, less than 85% of them present only once. Findings of the study overall: Donors skewed white British and female; clonal diversity was possibly underestimated.

J was trimmed by 7 bases and V by 0 bases; bases with no gene match: 16. The CDR3 is made up of 19 amino acids. CDR1 and CDR2 from the germline V gene are LGHNA and YSLEER. Remarks on this clone: Its antigen is not identified.

Material: peripheral blood, obtained 28 days after the second AZD1222 dose. The rearrangement joins TRBV4-3 to TRBJ2-7, with TRBD2 matching over 12 bases. This TCR came from an adult who received the AZD1222 COVID-19 vaccine. CDR3 protein: CASSQDAEGLAGPFREQYF. As DNA, the CDR3 is TGCGCCAGCAGCCAAGATGCGGAAGGACTAGCGGGACCTTTCCGGGAGCAGTACTTC.